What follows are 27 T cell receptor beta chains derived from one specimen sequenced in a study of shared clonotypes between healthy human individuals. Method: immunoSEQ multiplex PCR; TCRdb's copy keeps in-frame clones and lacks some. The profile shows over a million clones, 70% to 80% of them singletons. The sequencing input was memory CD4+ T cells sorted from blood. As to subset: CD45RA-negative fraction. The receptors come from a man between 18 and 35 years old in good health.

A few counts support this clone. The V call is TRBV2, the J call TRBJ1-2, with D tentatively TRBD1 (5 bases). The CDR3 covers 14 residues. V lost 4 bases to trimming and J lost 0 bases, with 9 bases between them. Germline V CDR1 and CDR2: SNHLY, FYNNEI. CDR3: CASSVQGSNYGYTF. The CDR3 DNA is TGTGCCAGCAGTGTTCAGGGCTCTAACTATGGCTACACCTTC. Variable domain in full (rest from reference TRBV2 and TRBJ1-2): EPEVTQTPSHQVTQMGQEVILRCVPISNHLYFYWYRQILGQKVEFLVSFYNNEISEKSEIFDDQFSVERPDGSNFTLKIRSTKLEDSAMYFCASSVQGSNYGYTFGSGTRLTVV.

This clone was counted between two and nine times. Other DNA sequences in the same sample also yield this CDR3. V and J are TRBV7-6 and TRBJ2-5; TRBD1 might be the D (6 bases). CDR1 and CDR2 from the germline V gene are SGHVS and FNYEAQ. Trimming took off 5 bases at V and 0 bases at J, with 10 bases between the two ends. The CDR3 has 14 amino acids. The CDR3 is CASSPRQDQETQYF. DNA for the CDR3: TGTGCCAGCAGCCCGAGACAGGACCAAGAGACCCAGTACTTC.

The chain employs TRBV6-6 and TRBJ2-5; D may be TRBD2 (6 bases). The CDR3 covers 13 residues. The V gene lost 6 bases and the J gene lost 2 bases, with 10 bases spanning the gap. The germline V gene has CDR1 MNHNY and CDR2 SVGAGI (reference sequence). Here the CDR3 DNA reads TGTGCCAGCAGGACGGGACTGCAAGAGACCCAGTACTTC. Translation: CASRTGLQETQYF.

DNA of the CDR3: TGCGCCAGCAGCCAAGGACAGGGAGCGCCTTCATATGGCTACACCTTC. It specifies CASSQGQGAPSYGYTF. J is TRBJ1-2 and V is TRBV4-1; 7 nucleotides line up with TRBD1. CDR1 and CDR2 (germline): MGHRA, YSYEKL. This CDR3 has 16 amino acids. The J segment lost 5 bases and the V segment lost 1 base, leaving 10 bases of the junction unmatched.

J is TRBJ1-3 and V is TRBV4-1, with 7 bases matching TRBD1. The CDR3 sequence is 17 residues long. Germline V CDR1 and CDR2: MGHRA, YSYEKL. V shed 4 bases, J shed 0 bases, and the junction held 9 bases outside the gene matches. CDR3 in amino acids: CASSPGDRVNSGNTIYF. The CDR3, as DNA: TGCGCCAGCAGCCCAGGTGACAGGGTAAACTCTGGAAACACCATATATTTT.

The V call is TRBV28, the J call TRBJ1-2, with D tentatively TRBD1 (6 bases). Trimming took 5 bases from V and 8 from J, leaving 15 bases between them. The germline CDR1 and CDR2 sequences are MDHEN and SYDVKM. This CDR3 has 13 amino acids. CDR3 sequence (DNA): TGTGCCAGCAGTGCGGGACTCCAGGGGGGCTACACCTTC. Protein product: CASSAGLQGGYTF.

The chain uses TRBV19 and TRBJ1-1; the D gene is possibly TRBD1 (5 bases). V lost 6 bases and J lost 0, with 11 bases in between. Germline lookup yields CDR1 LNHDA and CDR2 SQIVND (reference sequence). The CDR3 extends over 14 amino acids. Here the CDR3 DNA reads TGTGCCAGTAGCTCCGGGACGTTGAACACTGAAGCTTTCTTT. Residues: CASSSGTLNTEAFF. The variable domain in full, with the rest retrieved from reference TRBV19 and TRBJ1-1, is DGGITQSPKYLFRKEGQNVTLSCEQNLNHDAMYWYRQDPGQGLRLIYYSQIVNDFQKGDIAEGYSVSREKKESFPLTVTSAQKNPTAFYLCASSSGTLNTEAFFGQGTRLTVV.

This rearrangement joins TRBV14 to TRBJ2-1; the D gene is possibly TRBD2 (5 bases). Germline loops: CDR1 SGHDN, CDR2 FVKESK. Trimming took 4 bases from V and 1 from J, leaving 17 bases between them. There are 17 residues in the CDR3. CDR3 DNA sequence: TGTGCCAGCAGCCTCAAGATGGGGTCGGGATCCTACAATGAGCAGTTCTTC. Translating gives CASSLKMGSGSYNEQFF.

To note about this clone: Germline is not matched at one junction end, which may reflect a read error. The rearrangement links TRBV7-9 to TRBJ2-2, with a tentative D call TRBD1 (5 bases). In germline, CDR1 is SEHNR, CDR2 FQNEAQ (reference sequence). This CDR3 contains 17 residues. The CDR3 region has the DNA TGTGCCAGCAGCTTAGCGAGTCTGACAGCGAAGACCGGGGAGCTGTTTTTT. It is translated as CASSLASLTAKTGELFF. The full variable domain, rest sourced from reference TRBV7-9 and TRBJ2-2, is DTGVSQNPRHKITKRGQNVTFRCDPISEHNRLYWYRQTLGQGPEFLTYFQNEAQLEKSRLLSDRFSAERPKGSFSTLEIQRTEQGDSAMYLCASSLASLTAKTGELFFGEGSRLTVL.

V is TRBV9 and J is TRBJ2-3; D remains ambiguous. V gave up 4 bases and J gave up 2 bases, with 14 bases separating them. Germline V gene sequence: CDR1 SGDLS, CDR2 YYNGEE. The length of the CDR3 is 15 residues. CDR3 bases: TGTGCCAGCAGCCCCTGGACGGACGACACAGATACGCAGTATTTT. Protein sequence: CASSPWTDDTDTQYF.

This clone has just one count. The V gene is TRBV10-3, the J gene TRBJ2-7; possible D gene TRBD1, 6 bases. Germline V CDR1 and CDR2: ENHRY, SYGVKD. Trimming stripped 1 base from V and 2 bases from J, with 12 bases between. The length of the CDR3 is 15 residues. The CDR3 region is CAISEFLGQTYEQYF. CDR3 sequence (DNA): TGTGCCATCAGTGAGTTTCTCGGACAGACCTACGAGCAGTACTTC.

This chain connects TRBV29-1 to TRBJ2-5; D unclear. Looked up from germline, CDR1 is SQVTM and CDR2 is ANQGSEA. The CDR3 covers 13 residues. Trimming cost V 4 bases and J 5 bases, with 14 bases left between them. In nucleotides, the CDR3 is TGCAGCGTTGGGATAAGACCTCGGGAGACCCAGTACTTC. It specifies CSVGIRPRETQYF.

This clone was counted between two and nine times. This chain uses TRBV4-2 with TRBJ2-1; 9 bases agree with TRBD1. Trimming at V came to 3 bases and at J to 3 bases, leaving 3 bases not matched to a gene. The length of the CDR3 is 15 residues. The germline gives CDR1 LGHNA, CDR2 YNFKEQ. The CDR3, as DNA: TGTGCCAGCAGCCAGGGGACAGGGTACTACAATGAGCAGTTCTTC. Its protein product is CASSQGTGYYNEQFF.

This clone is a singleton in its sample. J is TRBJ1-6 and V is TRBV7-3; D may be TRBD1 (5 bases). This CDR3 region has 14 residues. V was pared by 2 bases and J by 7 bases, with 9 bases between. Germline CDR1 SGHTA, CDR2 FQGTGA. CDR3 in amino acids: CASSLGDGNSPLHF. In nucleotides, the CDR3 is TGTGCCAGCAGCTTAGGGGACGGAAATTCACCCCTCCACTTT.

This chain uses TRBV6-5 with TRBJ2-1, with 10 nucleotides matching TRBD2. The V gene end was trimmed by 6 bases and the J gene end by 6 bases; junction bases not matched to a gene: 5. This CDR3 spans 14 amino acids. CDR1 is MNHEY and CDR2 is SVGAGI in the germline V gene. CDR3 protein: CASRHLAGANEQFF. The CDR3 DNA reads TGTGCCAGCAGGCACCTAGCGGGAGCCAATGAGCAGTTCTTC.

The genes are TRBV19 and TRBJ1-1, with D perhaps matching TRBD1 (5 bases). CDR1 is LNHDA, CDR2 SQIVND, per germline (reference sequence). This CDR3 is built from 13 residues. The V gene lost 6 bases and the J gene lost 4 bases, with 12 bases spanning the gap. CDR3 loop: CASRSIQGTEAFF. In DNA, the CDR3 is TGTGCCAGTAGGTCCATCCAGGGCACTGAAGCTTTCTTT.

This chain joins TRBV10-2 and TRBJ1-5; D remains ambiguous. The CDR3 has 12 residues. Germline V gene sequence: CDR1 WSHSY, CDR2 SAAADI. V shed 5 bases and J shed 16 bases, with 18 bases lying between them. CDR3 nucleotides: TGCGCCAGCAGTCTCGGACCCCCGGTTCTACATTTT. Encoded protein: CASSLGPPVLHF.

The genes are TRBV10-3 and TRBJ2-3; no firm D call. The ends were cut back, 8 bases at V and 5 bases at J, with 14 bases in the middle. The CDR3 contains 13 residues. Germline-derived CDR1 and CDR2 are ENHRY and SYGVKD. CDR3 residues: CAIRAVEEDTQYF. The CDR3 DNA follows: TGTGCCATCCGGGCGGTCGAGGAAGATACGCAGTATTTT.

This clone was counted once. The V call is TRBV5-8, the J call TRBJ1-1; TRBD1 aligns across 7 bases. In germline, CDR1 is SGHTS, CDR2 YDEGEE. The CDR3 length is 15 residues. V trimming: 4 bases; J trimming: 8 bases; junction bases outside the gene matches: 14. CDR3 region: CASSPGGDRTTEAFF. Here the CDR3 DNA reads TGTGCCAGCAGCCCTGGGGGGGACAGAACTACAGAAGCTTTCTTT.

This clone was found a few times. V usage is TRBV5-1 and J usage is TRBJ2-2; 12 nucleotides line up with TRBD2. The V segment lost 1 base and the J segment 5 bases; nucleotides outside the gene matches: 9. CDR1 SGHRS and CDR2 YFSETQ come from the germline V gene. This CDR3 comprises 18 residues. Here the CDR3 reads CASSLRPLAGGRTGELFF. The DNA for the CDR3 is TGCGCCAGCAGCTTGCGGCCACTAGCGGGAGGTCGTACCGGGGAGCTGTTTTTT. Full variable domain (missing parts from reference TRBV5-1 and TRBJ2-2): KAGVTQTPRYLIKTRGQQVTLSCSPISGHRSVSWYQQTPGQGLQFLFEYFSETQRNKGNFPGRFSGRQFSNSRSEMNVSTLELGDSALYLCASSLRPLAGGRTGELFFGEGSRLTVL.

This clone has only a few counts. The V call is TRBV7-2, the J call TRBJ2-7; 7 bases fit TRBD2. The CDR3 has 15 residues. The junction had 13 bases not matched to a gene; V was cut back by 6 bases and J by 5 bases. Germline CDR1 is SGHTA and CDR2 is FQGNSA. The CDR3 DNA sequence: TGTGCCAGCAGGTCCGGGACTAATACGGGCGACGAGCAGTACTTC. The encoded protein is CASRSGTNTGDEQYF.

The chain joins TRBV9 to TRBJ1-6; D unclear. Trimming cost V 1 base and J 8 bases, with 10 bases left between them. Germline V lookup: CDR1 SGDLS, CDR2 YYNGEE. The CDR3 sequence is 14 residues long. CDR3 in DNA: TGTGCCAGCAGCGTACACGCCGGGGATTCACCCCTCCACTTT. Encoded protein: CASSVHAGDSPLHF.

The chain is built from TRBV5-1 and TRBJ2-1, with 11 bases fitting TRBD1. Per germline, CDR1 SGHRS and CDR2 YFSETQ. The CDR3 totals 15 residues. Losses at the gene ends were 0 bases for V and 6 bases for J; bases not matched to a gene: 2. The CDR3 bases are TGCGCCAGCAGCTTGGCGGGGACAGGGGGCAATGAGCAGTTCTTC. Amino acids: CASSLAGTGGNEQFF.

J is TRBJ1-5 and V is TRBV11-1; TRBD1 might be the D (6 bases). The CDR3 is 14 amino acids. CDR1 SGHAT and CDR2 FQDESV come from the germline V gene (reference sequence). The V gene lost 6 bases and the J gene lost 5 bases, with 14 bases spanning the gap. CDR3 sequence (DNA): TGTGCCAGCAGGGACAGAATCAGCGATCAGCCCCAGCATTTT. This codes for CASRDRISDQPQHF.

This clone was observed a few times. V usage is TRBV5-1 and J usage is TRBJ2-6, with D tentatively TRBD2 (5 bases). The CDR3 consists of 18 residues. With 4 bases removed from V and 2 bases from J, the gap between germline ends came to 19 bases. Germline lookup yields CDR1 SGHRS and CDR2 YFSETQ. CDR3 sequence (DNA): TGCGCCAGCAGCCCTGGAGCAGTTACGGGGACTGGGGCCAACGTCCTGACTTTC. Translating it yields CASSPGAVTGTGANVLTF.

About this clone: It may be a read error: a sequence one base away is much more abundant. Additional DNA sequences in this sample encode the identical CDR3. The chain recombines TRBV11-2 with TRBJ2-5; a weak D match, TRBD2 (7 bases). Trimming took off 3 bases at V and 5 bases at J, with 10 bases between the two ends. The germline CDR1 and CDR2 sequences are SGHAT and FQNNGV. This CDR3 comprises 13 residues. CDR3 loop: CASSLGGAETQYF. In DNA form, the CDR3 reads TGTGCCAGCAGCTTGGGGGGGGCGGAGACCCAGTACTTC.

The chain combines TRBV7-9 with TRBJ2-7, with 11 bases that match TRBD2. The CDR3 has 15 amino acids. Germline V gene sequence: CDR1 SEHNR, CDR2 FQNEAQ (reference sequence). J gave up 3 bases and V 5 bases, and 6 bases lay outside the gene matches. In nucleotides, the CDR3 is TGTGCCAGCAGCCCGTTCGGACTAGCGGGCTACGAGCAGTACTTC. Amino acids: CASSPFGLAGYEQYF.